This entry describes one TCR beta chain. Germline CDR1 is LGHDT and CDR2 is YNNKEL (reference sequence). V gave up 3 bases and J gave up 3 bases, with 11 bases separating them. The CDR3 spans 14 residues. The sample comes from a study of blood T cell repertoires in COVID-19. In the study overall: Nucleic acid was either cDNA or gDNA, and it came from T cells, B-cell-depleted T cells, or PBMCs.

Per the authors' pipeline: Researchers report that nucleated cell counts were estimated from reference gene primer amplification. Libraries were prepared by immunoSEQ multiplex PCR; TCRdb keeps only in-frame clonotypes and omits some of them. Clone size and V and J calls were adopted from that table, with D and trimming inferred from the DNA. The sample carries over 45,000 clones, 90% recorded once. The genes are TRBV3-1 (or the pseudogene TRBV3-2) and TRBJ1-2; a possible D gene is TRBD1 (6 bases). The receptor comes from a man aged 45 to 65 with acute or convalescent COVID-19. Sequencing input: peripheral blood. In nucleotides, the CDR3 is TGTGCCAGCAGCCAGGGGGCGCGAGACTATGGCTACACCTTC. Encoded protein: CASSQGARDYGYTF.